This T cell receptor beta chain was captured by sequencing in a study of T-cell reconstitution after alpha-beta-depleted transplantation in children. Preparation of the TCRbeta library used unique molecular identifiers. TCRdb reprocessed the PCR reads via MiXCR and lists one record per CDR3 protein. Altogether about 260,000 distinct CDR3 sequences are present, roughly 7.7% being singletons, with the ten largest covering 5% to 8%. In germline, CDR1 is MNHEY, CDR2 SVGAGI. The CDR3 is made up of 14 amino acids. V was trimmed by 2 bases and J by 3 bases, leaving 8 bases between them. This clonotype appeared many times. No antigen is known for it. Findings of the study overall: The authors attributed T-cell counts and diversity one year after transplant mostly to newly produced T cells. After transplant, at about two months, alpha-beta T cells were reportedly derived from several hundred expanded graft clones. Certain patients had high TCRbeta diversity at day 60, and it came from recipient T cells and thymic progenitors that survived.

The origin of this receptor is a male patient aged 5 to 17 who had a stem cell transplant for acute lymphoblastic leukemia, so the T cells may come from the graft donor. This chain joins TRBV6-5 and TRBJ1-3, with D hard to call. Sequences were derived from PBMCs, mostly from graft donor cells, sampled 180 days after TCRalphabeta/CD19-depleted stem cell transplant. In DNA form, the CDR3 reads TGTGCCAGCAGTTACACGAAGGATGGAAACACCATATATTTT. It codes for CASSYTKDGNTIYF.